This entry lists 10 T cell receptor beta chains sequenced from one sample in a study of T cell repertoires in cytomegalovirus infection. Antigens of these TCRs are unknown. TCRdb re-called the reads through MiXCR, storing one row per CDR3 protein. The repertoire includes 550,000 to 700,000 distinct CDR3 sequences, around two fifths of them detected once, and 48% sits in the top ten. The sequencing here drew on cultured PBMCs, taken from culture after CMV antigen stimulation. These receptors originate from a human donor in good health (CMV status not recorded). Some clones in this sample may be carry-over from other donors' samples.

This clonotype was detected ten times or more. The CDR3 DNA reads as TGTGCCAGCAGCTTGGGCCGAAATGAGCAGTTCTTC. Translated: CASSLGRNEQFF. The chain links TRBV7-9 to TRBJ2-1, with unresolved D. The CDR3 sequence is 12 residues long. The V gene's germline CDR1 is SEHNR and CDR2 FQNEAQ (reference sequence). Trimming left V 3 bases short and J 7 bases short, with 7 bases between.

This clonotype has only a few counts. The chain links TRBV6-1 to TRBJ2-5; 11 bases line up with TRBD2. Germline CDR1 is MNHNS and CDR2 is SASEGT. The CDR3 totals 16 residues. The junction had 14 bases not matched to a gene; V was cut back by 10 bases and J by 4 bases. The CDR3 nucleotides read TGTGCCACCAAACTAGCGGGAGAGGGGGGGCCAGAGACCCAGTACTTC. This codes for CATKLAGEGGPETQYF.

This sequence joins TRBV7-2 and TRBJ1-5; maybe TRBD1 (5 bases). Trimming left V 5 bases short and J 1 base short, with 15 bases between. Looked up from germline, CDR1 is SGHTA and CDR2 is FQGNSA. The CDR3 length is 16 residues. CDR3 residues: CASSLPPGGSNQPQHF. The CDR3 nucleotides are TGTGCCAGCAGCCTGCCTCCCGGGGGAAGCAATCAGCCCCAGCATTTT. Variable domain in full (rest from reference TRBV7-2 and TRBJ1-5): GAGVSQSPSNKVTEKGKDVELRCDPISGHTALYWYRQSLGQGLEFLIYFQGNSAPDKSGLPSDRFSAERTGGSVSTLTIQRTQQEDSAVYLCASSLPPGGSNQPQHFGDGTRLSIL.

V is TRBV19 and J is TRBJ2-2; no definite D call. This CDR3 spans 14 amino acids. Trimming removed 7 bases from V and 2 bases from J, with 11 bases in between. Germline loops: CDR1 LNHDA, CDR2 SQIVND (reference sequence). CDR3 sequence reads: CASNPSLNTGELFF. The CDR3 DNA reads TGTGCCAGTAACCCCTCCCTTAACACCGGGGAGCTGTTTTTT.

As to this clonotype: A much larger clonotype is one base distant, so this may be a read error. The CDR3 does not end in the conserved phenylalanine or tryptophan, so this is likely a read error. The gene calls are TRBV7-2 and TRBJ1-6, with TRBD1 matching 7 bases. Trimming cost V 1 base and J 8 bases; bases outside gene matches: 8. Per germline, CDR1 SGHTA and CDR2 FQGNSA. The CDR3 extends over 16 amino acids. DNA for the CDR3: TGTGCCAGCAGCTTAGAAACCCAGGGGGTATATTCACCCCTCCACCTT. The encoded protein is CASSLETQGVYSPLHL.

This chain uses TRBV15 with TRBJ1-1; D not resolved. Germline V gives CDR1 LNHNV, CDR2 YYDKDF (reference sequence). Trimming removed 1 base from V and 8 bases from J, with 11 bases in between. The CDR3 is made up of 13 amino acids. CDR3 region: CATSRAVRGEAFF. CDR3 nucleotide sequence: TGTGCCACCAGCAGAGCGGTCCGGGGAGAAGCTTTCTTT.

This clonotype was counted between two and nine times. The chain combines TRBV6-1 with TRBJ1-6, with 7 bases fitting TRBD1. Germline lookup yields CDR1 MNHNS and CDR2 SASEGT. This CDR3 is built from 20 residues. V trimming: 7 bases; J trimming: 1 base; junction bases outside the gene matches: 19. The CDR3 DNA sequence: TGTGCCAGCACGTCCGGCCCAGGGGGAAACCATCTATCCTATAATTCACCCCTCCACTTT. Amino acid sequence: CASTSGPGGNHLSYNSPLHF.

The rearrangement links TRBV6-4 to TRBJ2-7; 8 bases are shared with TRBD2. CDR3 length equals 15 residues. The germline gives CDR1 MRHNA, CDR2 SNTAGT. V shed 3 bases and J 2 bases; nucleotides not matched to a gene: 6. The CDR3 DNA sequence: TGTGCCAGCAGTGAGACGGGGGGGACAACCTACGAGCAGTACTTC. This encodes CASSETGGTTYEQYF.

Many counts were recorded for this clonotype. V and J are TRBV7-2 and TRBJ2-1; D is undetermined. V lost 1 base and J 3 bases, leaving 19 bases between the germline ends. CDR1 and CDR2 (germline): SGHTA, FQGNSA. The CDR3 totals 18 residues. This CDR3 reads CASSLGSTFPPGYNEQFF. CDR3 coding DNA: TGTGCCAGCAGCTTAGGGTCTACCTTTCCACCTGGCTACAATGAGCAGTTCTTC.

This rearrangement joins TRBV11-2 to TRBJ2-5; 7 nucleotides match TRBD1. The CDR3 has 14 residues. The ends lost 5 bases at V and 5 bases at J; junction bases unmatched: 8. Per the germline V gene, CDR1 is SGHAT and CDR2 is FQNNGV. The CDR3 spells CASSPTGYGETQYF. As DNA, the CDR3 is TGTGCCAGCAGCCCGACAGGGTATGGGGAGACCCAGTACTTC.